This paragraph reports one TCR beta chain. Its antigen remains unidentified. The sample is drawn from a study of response to subunit inactivated influenza vaccine. Whole-study results and caveats: With each seasonal influenza vaccination, the authors suggested, few new T cells are recruited.

TCRdb reanalysed the RT-PCR reads using MiXCR and keeps one entry per CDR3 protein. The sample has hundreds of thousands of distinct CDR3 sequences, around 8% seen once. Germline loops: CDR1 DFQATT, CDR2 SNEGSKA (reference sequence). V lost 1 base, J lost 8 bases, and 2 bases stayed unmatched. This CDR3 has 12 residues. The sample here was PBMCs from blood, taken less than 25 months after vaccination. This chain connects TRBV20-1 to TRBJ2-4, with 7 nucleotides matching TRBD2. The TCR sequence derives from a man aged 50 to 75 who received an inactivated influenza vaccine. CDR3 DNA sequence: TGCAGTGCTAGAGGGGCGGGAGACATTCAGTACTTC. This sequence encodes CSARGAGDIQYF.